This is a list of T cell receptor beta chains from one sample in a study of CD8+ T cells in alopecia areata. Produced via immunoSEQ multiplex PCR; TCRdb's table is partial and in-frame only. The sample yields fewer than 20,000 clones, about 59% seen once. The input for sequencing was skin, taken at week 0. These receptors were taken from a human donor with alopecia areata. Both conserved end residues are part of each CDR3. Fields, in order: clone size, D gene, V gene, J gene, CDR3 DNA, CDR3 protein. The D gene is left open where the match is weak. The size of a clone is reported for some rows only, either as once, few or many, or as a class for expanded clones.

abundance: -
d_gene: -
v_gene: TRBV6-1
j_gene: TRBJ2-7
CDR3nt: TGTGCCAGCAGTGAAGGGGGGACAACCACCTACGAGCAGTACTTC
CDR3aa: CASSEGGTTTYEQYF

abundance: -
d_gene: -
v_gene: TRBV9
j_gene: TRBJ2-7
CDR3nt: TGTGCCAGCAGCGTAGGGGGAAGCTCCTACGAGCAGTACTTC
CDR3aa: CASSVGGSSYEQYF

abundance: few
d_gene: TRBD2
v_gene: TRBV7-2
j_gene: TRBJ2-3
CDR3nt: TGTGCCAGCAGCTTAGGACTAGCGGGGGGACGCACAGATACGCAGTATTTT
CDR3aa: CASSLGLAGGRTDTQYF

abundance: -
d_gene: -
v_gene: TRBV6-6
j_gene: TRBJ2-1
CDR3nt: TGTGCCTCCTCCGGGACTCAGCTCCCCTACAATGAGCAGTTCTTC
CDR3aa: CASSGTQLPYNEQFF

abundance: -
d_gene: TRBD2
v_gene: TRBV6-9
j_gene: TRBJ2-5
CDR3nt: TGTGCCAGCAGTTACTCCCGACTAGCTGGAGAGACCCAGTACTTC
CDR3aa: CASSYSRLAGETQYF

abundance: -
d_gene: TRBD2
v_gene: TRBV12-5
j_gene: TRBJ2-1
CDR3nt: TGTGCTAGTGGTTTCGGACTAGCGGGGGATAGCTCCTACAATGAGCAGTTCTTC
CDR3aa: CASGFGLAGDSSYNEQFF

abundance: -
d_gene: TRBD1
v_gene: TRBV7-9
j_gene: TRBJ2-7
CDR3nt: TGTGCCAGCAGCCTAACGGACAGGGGGCGTGAGCAGTACTTC
CDR3aa: CASSLTDRGREQYF

abundance: -
d_gene: -
v_gene: TRBV20-1
j_gene: TRBJ1-1
CDR3nt: TGCAGTCCACAGGGGAACACTGAAGCTTTCTTT
CDR3aa: CSPQGNTEAFF

abundance: -
d_gene: TRBD2
v_gene: TRBV11-3
j_gene: TRBJ2-2
CDR3nt: TGTGCCAGCAGCGCCCGGACTAGCGGGGGAAGGGCCGGGGAGCTGTTTTTT
CDR3aa: CASSARTSGGRAGELFF

abundance: few
d_gene: -
v_gene: TRBV7-2
j_gene: TRBJ1-3
CDR3nt: TGTGCCAGCAGCTTAGAGGGGACGGGCTCCACCATATATTTT
CDR3aa: CASSLEGTGSTIYF

abundance: -
d_gene: -
v_gene: TRBV11-2
j_gene: TRBJ2-5
CDR3nt: TGTGCCAGCAGCTTATTAGGGTTTTGGGAGACCCAGTACTTC
CDR3aa: CASSLLGFWETQYF

abundance: -
d_gene: -
v_gene: TRBV11-2
j_gene: TRBJ1-1
CDR3nt: TGTGCCAGCAGCTTAATCGAGGGGACGGCTTTCTTT
CDR3aa: CASSLIEGTAFF

abundance: once
d_gene: -
v_gene: TRBV5-4
j_gene: TRBJ2-3
CDR3nt: TGTGCCAGCAGCTTGTACCGGGCCAGGAGGGCAGATACGCAGTATTTT
CDR3aa: CASSLYRARRADTQYF

abundance: -
d_gene: -
v_gene: TRBV11-2
j_gene: TRBJ1-1
CDR3nt: TGTGCCAGCAGCTTAGTCCCCAGGGGATGGAAATACACTGAAGCTTTCTTT
CDR3aa: CASSLVPRGWKYTEAFF

abundance: few
d_gene: -
v_gene: TRBV6-1
j_gene: TRBJ2-5
CDR3nt: TGTGCCAGCAGAGATCGGGTGGGGACCCAGTACTTC
CDR3aa: CASRDRVGTQYF

abundance: few
d_gene: TRBD1
v_gene: TRBV4-3
j_gene: TRBJ1-2
CDR3nt: TGCGCCAGCAGCCTTGGACAGGGCTATGGCTACACCTTC
CDR3aa: CASSLGQGYGYTF

abundance: -
d_gene: -
v_gene: TRBV7-8
j_gene: TRBJ2-7
CDR3nt: TGTGCCAGCAGCCCCCGGGACCGGGGCCACGAGCAGTACTTC
CDR3aa: CASSPRDRGHEQYF

abundance: -
d_gene: TRBD2
v_gene: TRBV6-1
j_gene: TRBJ2-5
CDR3nt: TGTGCCAGCAGCAGGGGACTAGCGCGGGAGACCCAGTACTTC
CDR3aa: CASSRGLARETQYF

abundance: once
d_gene: TRBD1
v_gene: TRBV7-3
j_gene: TRBJ1-1
CDR3nt: TGTGCCAGCAGCATCGGGACAGGGACGAACACTGAAGCTTTCTTT
CDR3aa: CASSIGTGTNTEAFF

abundance: few
d_gene: -
v_gene: TRBV7-9
j_gene: TRBJ1-2
CDR3nt: TGTGCCAGCAGCCGTGATGGGGGACAACCCTATGGCTACACCTTC
CDR3aa: CASSRDGGQPYGYTF

abundance: -
d_gene: -
v_gene: TRBV5-4
j_gene: TRBJ2-3
CDR3nt: TGTGCCAGCAGCCAAGGCGGGGACTTGTACACAGATACGCAGTATTTT
CDR3aa: CASSQGGDLYTDTQYF

abundance: -
d_gene: TRBD2
v_gene: TRBV7-2
j_gene: TRBJ2-4
CDR3nt: TGTGCCAGCAGCTTAGCATGGACTAGCGGGGGGGGTTCGAAAAACATTCAGTACTTC
CDR3aa: CASSLAWTSGGGSKNIQYF

abundance: once
d_gene: -
v_gene: TRBV11-2
j_gene: TRBJ2-3
CDR3nt: TGTGCCAGCAGCTTAGATGCGGCCAGCACAGATACGCAGTATTTT
CDR3aa: CASSLDAASTDTQYF

abundance: -
d_gene: -
v_gene: TRBV4-3
j_gene: TRBJ1-5
CDR3nt: TGCGCCAGCAGCCTGACAGTTACCGTTTCTCAGCCCCAGCATTTT
CDR3aa: CASSLTVTVSQPQHF

abundance: -
d_gene: TRBD2
v_gene: TRBV7-2
j_gene: TRBJ2-5
CDR3nt: TGTGCCAGCAGCCTCAGTGGCAGCCGGGAGGCCCAGTACTTC
CDR3aa: CASSLSGSREAQYF

abundance: medium-sized
d_gene: -
v_gene: TRBV2
j_gene: TRBJ1-3
CDR3nt: TGTGCCAGCAGTCGGGGAAACACCATATATTTT
CDR3aa: CASSRGNTIYF

abundance: few
d_gene: -
v_gene: TRBV7-9
j_gene: TRBJ1-1
CDR3nt: TGTGCCAGCAGCTTTAACAGGTACACTGAAGCTTTCTTT
CDR3aa: CASSFNRYTEAFF

abundance: -
d_gene: -
v_gene: TRBV7-9
j_gene: TRBJ1-6
CDR3nt: TGTGCCAGCAGCGCAGATAGCCATAATTCACCCCTCCACTTT
CDR3aa: CASSADSHNSPLHF